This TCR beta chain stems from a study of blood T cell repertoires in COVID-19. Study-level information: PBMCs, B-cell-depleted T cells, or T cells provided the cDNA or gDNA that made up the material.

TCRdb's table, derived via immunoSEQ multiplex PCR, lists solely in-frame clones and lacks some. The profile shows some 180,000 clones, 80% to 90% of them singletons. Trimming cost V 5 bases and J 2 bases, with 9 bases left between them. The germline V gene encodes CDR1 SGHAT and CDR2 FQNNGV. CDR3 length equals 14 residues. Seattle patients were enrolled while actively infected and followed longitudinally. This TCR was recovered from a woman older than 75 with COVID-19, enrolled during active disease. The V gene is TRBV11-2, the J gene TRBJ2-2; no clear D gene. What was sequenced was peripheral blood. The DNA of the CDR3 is TGTGCCAGCAGCCCCCAACTAAACACCGGGGAGCTGTTTTTT. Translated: CASSPQLNTGELFF.